The sequence of this T cell receptor beta chain was determined in a study of blood T cell repertoires in COVID-19. As for the study in general: Sites across the United States, Italy and Spain contributed samples from acute and convalescent COVID-19. Sources were T cells, B-cell-depleted T cells, or PBMCs; the material itself was cDNA or gDNA.

Methods used by the authors: Reference gene primer amplification gave estimated nucleated cell counts. Data came from immunoSEQ multiplex PCR; TCRdb stores just in-frame clones and leaves some out. That table supplies the V and J calls and clone size; D and trimming were determined from the DNA. Of hundreds of thousands of clones in the sample, 70% to 90% were seen once. The CDR3 is 14 residues long. Trimming cost V 0 bases and J 1 base, with 7 bases left between them. The V gene's germline CDR1 is SGHAT and CDR2 FQNNGV. This rearrangement joins TRBV11-2 to TRBJ2-7; no clear D gene. Sample: peripheral blood. This clonotype was sampled from a man in his forties or fifties with acute or convalescent COVID-19. The chain's CDR3 is CASSLDAISYEQYF. DNA of the CDR3: TGTGCCAGCAGCTTAGATGCGATATCCTACGAGCAGTACTTC.